The 28 T cell receptor beta chains in this list originate from one sample, sequenced in a study of CD8+ T cells in alopecia areata. The treatment denotes: oral pan-JAK inhibitor, 5-10 mg twice daily. RNA was isolated and reverse transcribed to cDNA, the sequencing template. Using immunoSEQ multiplex PCR, the repertoire was profiled, and TCRdb retains in-frame clones only, with some absent. The sample consists of some 200,000 clones, more than 45% of them appearing once. This specimen consisted of CD4+ T cells sorted from blood, obtained at week 4, from a patient treated with tofacitinib. Receptors were obtained from a human donor with alopecia areata.

This clone was seen more than once but under ten times. The chain links TRBV6-5 to TRBJ1-2, with D possibly matching TRBD1 (6 bases). This CDR3 is 16 amino acids long. Germline CDR1 and CDR2: MNHEY and SVGAGI. V gave up 0 bases and J gave up 5 bases, with 16 bases separating them. This chain's CDR3 is CASSYSTSGGWYGYTF. CDR3 nucleotides: TGTGCCAGCAGTTACTCGACGTCGGGGGGCTGGTATGGCTACACCTTC.

This clone showed up just a few times. J is TRBJ2-6 and V is TRBV19; D call uncertain. This CDR3 contains 16 residues. Trimming stripped 5 bases from V and 0 bases from J, with 11 bases between. Germline V gene data show CDR1 as LNHDA and CDR2 as SQIVND (reference sequence). The CDR3 sequence is CASSVESISGANVLTF. CDR3 nucleotide sequence: TGTGCCAGTAGTGTTGAGAGTATCTCTGGGGCCAACGTCCTGACTTTC.

The chain links TRBV5-1 to TRBJ1-1, with 7 bases that match TRBD1. Germline V gives CDR1 SGHRS, CDR2 YFSETQ. Trimming at V came to 3 bases and at J to 5 bases, leaving 7 bases not matched to a gene. The CDR3 is 14 residues long. Here the CDR3 reads CASSSKTGDTEAFF. The CDR3 nucleotides read TGCGCCAGCAGCTCGAAAACAGGGGATACTGAAGCTTTCTTT.

The chain links TRBV5-1 to TRBJ2-7; D not certain. Germline values: CDR1 SGHRS, CDR2 YFSETQ. Trimming removed 2 bases at V and 6 bases at J, with 15 bases between. The CDR3 runs to 14 residues. In DNA, the CDR3 is TGCGCCAGCAGCTTTGGTGGAGATCCCTCCGAGCAGTACTTC. Encoded protein: CASSFGGDPSEQYF.

The chain has TRBV7-8 and TRBJ2-6; D possibly corresponds to TRBD1 (5 bases). CDR1 SGHVS and CDR2 FQNEAQ come from the germline V gene. The V gene lost 5 bases and the J gene lost 0 bases, with 8 bases spanning the gap. The CDR3 length is 15 residues. CDR3 sequence: CASSVGHSGANVLTF. For the CDR3, the DNA is TGTGCCAGCAGCGTGGGGCACTCTGGGGCCAACGTCCTGACTTTC.

This clone appeared a few times. The final CDR3 position lacks the conserved phenylalanine or tryptophan, pointing to a likely read error. Because the CDR3's place on the DNA is in doubt, the DNA is left out and the CDR3 is given as listed by TCRdb. The chain has TRBV19 and TRBJ1-2; the table names TRBD1, a call not compared with the DNA. In germline, CDR1 is LNHDA, CDR2 SQIVND (reference sequence). The CDR3 is 10 residues long, counting both termini. The CDR3 loop is CASSIYRDEI.

The J gene is TRBJ1-2, the V gene TRBV25-1; no clear D. Trimming stripped 4 bases from V and 8 bases from J, with 11 bases between. This CDR3 spans 12 amino acids. The germline V gene has CDR1 MGHDK and CDR2 SYGVNS. CDR3 sequence reads: CASSVGPGGYTF. The CDR3 coding sequence is TGTGCCAGCAGTGTAGGTCCGGGCGGCTACACCTTC.

The chain uses TRBV9 and TRBJ2-3, with 10 positions matching TRBD2. Germline V gene sequence: CDR1 SGDLS, CDR2 YYNGEE. CDR3 length: 18 amino acids. After removal of 0 bases from V and 0 bases from J, the junction contained 7 bases not matched to a gene. Here the CDR3 reads CASSVDGSGGLSTDTQYF. CDR3 coding DNA: TGTGCCAGCAGCGTAGATGGTAGCGGGGGGCTTAGCACAGATACGCAGTATTTT. Full variable domain (outside the CDR3, taken from reference TRBV9 and TRBJ2-3): DSGVTQTPKHLITATGQRVTLRCSPRSGDLSVYWYQQSLDQGLQFLIQYYNGEERAKGNILERFSAQQFPDLHSELNLSSLELGDSALYFCASSVDGSGGLSTDTQYFGPGTRLTVL.

The chain combines TRBV4-3 with TRBJ1-4, with TRBD1 as a possible D gene (6 bases). Germline loops: CDR1 LGHNA, CDR2 YSLEER. The CDR3 sequence is 16 residues long. With 1 base removed from V and 11 bases from J, the gap between germline ends came to 20 bases. The chain's CDR3 is CASSQGSIQGWGKLFF. For the CDR3, the DNA is TGCGCCAGCAGCCAAGGCTCAATACAGGGCTGGGGGAAACTGTTTTTT.

The chain recombines TRBV5-1 with TRBJ2-5, with D uncertain. The V end was cut by 4 bases, the J end by 4 bases, with 14 bases between. CDR1 is SGHRS and CDR2 is YFSETQ in the germline V gene. The CDR3 is 14 amino acids. The CDR3 protein is CASSVDKVVETQYF. The CDR3, as DNA: TGCGCCAGCAGCGTAGACAAGGTGGTAGAGACCCAGTACTTC.

The rearrangement uses TRBV5-4 and TRBJ2-2, with 12 nucleotides matching TRBD1. CDR3 length: 17 residues. J lost 4 bases, V lost 3 bases, and 7 bases had no gene match. Germline assignment: CDR1 SGHNT and CDR2 YYREEE (reference sequence). In DNA form, the CDR3 reads TGTGCCAGCAGCTCCGGGACAGGGGGCTACGGCACCGGGGAGCTGTTTTTT. Protein: CASSSGTGGYGTGELFF. The full variable domain, rest sourced from reference TRBV5-4 and TRBJ2-2, is ETGVTQSPTHLIKTRGQQVTLRCSSQSGHNTVSWYQQALGQGPQFIFQYYREEENGRGNFPPRFSGLQFPNYSSELNVNALELDDSALYLCASSSGTGGYGTGELFFGEGSRLTVL.

This chain joins TRBV30 and TRBJ2-2; D possibly matches TRBD1 or TRBD2 (5 bases each). This CDR3 is built from 14 residues. V shed 5 bases and J shed 3 bases, with 13 bases lying between them. Germline lookup yields CDR1 GTSNPN and CDR2 SVGIG (reference sequence). The CDR3 DNA sequence: TGTGCCTGGTGGGGACCCCCGGACACCGGGGAGCTGTTTTTT. Protein: CAWWGPPDTGELFF.

This clone was recorded a few times. This chain uses TRBV5-4 with TRBJ2-7; D tentatively fits TRBD1 or TRBD2 (5 bases each). Germline assignment: CDR1 SGHNT and CDR2 YYREEE (reference sequence). The CDR3 has 14 amino acids. Trimming removed 1 base from V and 2 bases from J, with 10 bases in between. CDR3 nucleotides: TGTGCCAGCAGCTTGAGGGGACCTACCTACGAGCAGTACTTC. Translation gives CASSLRGPTYEQYF. The full variable domain, rest sourced from reference TRBV5-4 and TRBJ2-7, is ETGVTQSPTHLIKTRGQQVTLRCSSQSGHNTVSWYQQALGQGPQFIFQYYREEENGRGNFPPRFSGLQFPNYSSELNVNALELDDSALYLCASSLRGPTYEQYFGPGTRLTVT.

The chain is built from TRBV5-1 and TRBJ2-1; D perhaps matches TRBD1 (6 bases). Germline values: CDR1 SGHRS, CDR2 YFSETQ. The CDR3 spans 13 residues. The germline V and J ends were trimmed by 8 bases and 9 bases, with 18 bases remaining between them. The CDR3 is CASTQALQGEQFF. The CDR3 bases are TGCGCCAGTACACAGGCCTTACAGGGTGAGCAGTTCTTC. Filled out from reference TRBV5-1 and TRBJ2-1, the complete variable domain reads KAGVTQTPRYLIKTRGQQVTLSCSPISGHRSVSWYQQTPGQGLQFLFEYFSETQRNKGNFPGRFSGRQFSNSRSEMNVSTLELGDSALYLCASTQALQGEQFFGPGTRLTVL.

The rearrangement links TRBV7-9 to TRBJ1-1, with D maybe TRBD1 (6 bases). Trimming took off 5 bases at V and 4 bases at J, with 17 bases between the two ends. The CDR3 has 15 residues. Germline V gives CDR1 SEHNR, CDR2 FQNEAQ (reference sequence). CDR3 sequence (DNA): TGTGCCAGCAGCCCCGACAGGATCCAGGGCACTGAAGCTTTCTTT. Protein product: CASSPDRIQGTEAFF.

With regard to this clone: Other DNA variants within this sample encode the same CDR3. V and J are TRBV29-1 and TRBJ1-2; D unclear. V was pared by 3 bases and J by 0 bases, with 5 bases between. The CDR3 is made up of 12 amino acids. CDR1 is SQVTM, CDR2 ANQGSEA, per germline. CDR3 in DNA: TGCAGCGTTGATTCGGCTAACTATGGCTACACCTTC. Its translation: CSVDSANYGYTF.

This clone has only a few counts. This chain uses TRBV6-4 with TRBJ2-1; TRBD1 aligns across 7 bases. Germline assignment: CDR1 MRHNA and CDR2 SNTAGT. The CDR3 is 12 amino acids. V lost 7 bases to trimming and J lost 7 bases; unmatched junction nucleotides: 4. The CDR3 DNA sequence: TGTGCCAGCACCCCAGGGGGAAATGAGCAGTTCTTC. This sequence encodes CASTPGGNEQFF.

J is TRBJ1-1 and V is TRBV9; D is undetermined. V was pared by 0 bases and J by 2 bases, with 5 bases between. This CDR3 spans 13 amino acids. Germline values: CDR1 SGDLS, CDR2 YYNGEE. CDR3 residues: CASSVADNTEAFF. CDR3 DNA sequence: TGTGCCAGCAGCGTAGCCGATAACACTGAAGCTTTCTTT.

The chain uses TRBV20-1 and TRBJ1-4; D uncertain. Trimming took 3 bases from V and 10 from J, leaving 9 bases between them. CDR1 and CDR2 from the germline V gene are DFQATT and SNEGSKA (reference sequence). This CDR3 has 11 residues. The CDR3 protein is CSASLGTKLFF. The CDR3 nucleotides are TGCAGTGCTAGTCTGGGAACAAAACTGTTTTTT.

The chain recombines TRBV6-5 with TRBJ1-2, with 9 bases lining up with TRBD1. V gave up 5 bases and J gave up 7 bases; unmatched junction bases: 8. Per the germline V gene, CDR1 is MNHEY and CDR2 is SVGAGI. The CDR3 spans 14 residues. CDR3 coding DNA: TGTGCCAGCAGTGGCCGGACAGGGGACGGTGGCTACACCTTC. Translation: CASSGRTGDGGYTF.

The chain combines TRBV5-1 with TRBJ2-7; no definite D call. CDR1 SGHRS and CDR2 YFSETQ come from the germline V gene. Deletions cut 0 bases from V and 7 bases from J, with 14 bases between. The CDR3 extends over 14 amino acids. The CDR3 sequence is CASSLDFSVEEQYF. The CDR3 bases are TGCGCCAGCAGCTTGGACTTCAGCGTCGAAGAGCAGTACTTC.

As to this clone: At one end, the junction sequence differs from germline, possibly due to a read error. The chain carries TRBV20-1 and TRBJ2-1; 11 positions agree with TRBD2. This CDR3 contains 10 residues. Germline values: CDR1 DFQATT, CDR2 SNEGSKA (reference sequence). The CDR3 bases are TGCAGTGCTTATAGCGGGGGGGGACTCTTC. As protein: CSAYSGGGLF.

J is TRBJ1-1 and V is TRBV10-3; a weak D match, TRBD1 (5 bases). Trimming left V 6 bases short and J 1 base short, with 12 bases between. The germline gives CDR1 ENHRY, CDR2 SYGVKD. The CDR3 extends over 14 amino acids. The CDR3 region has the DNA TGTGCCATCAGCCGGAGGGGCGAGAACACTGAAGCTTTCTTT. Its protein is CAISRRGENTEAFF.

There are many counts of this clone. This chain connects TRBV30 to TRBJ2-3, with a weak D call TRBD1 (5 bases). V lost 4 bases and J lost 3, with 17 bases in between. CDR3 length equals 15 residues. The germline V gene encodes CDR1 GTSNPN and CDR2 SVGIG (reference sequence). The DNA of the CDR3 is TGTGCCTGGACATCCTTAGGGGCGCGAACAGATACGCAGTATTTT. It yields the protein CAWTSLGARTDTQYF.

This clone has just a few counts. The chain uses TRBV29-1 and TRBJ1-1, with D maybe TRBD1 (6 bases). Germline lookup yields CDR1 SQVTM and CDR2 ANQGSEA. With 8 bases removed from V and 1 base from J, the gap between germline ends came to 14 bases. This CDR3 has 13 amino acids. The CDR3: CSTGQSPNTEAFF. CDR3 sequence (DNA): TGCAGCACCGGACAGTCTCCGAACACTGAAGCTTTCTTT.

The gene calls are TRBV6-6 and TRBJ2-2, with TRBD1 matching over 7 bases. Unmatched junction bases numbered 5, after V lost 6 bases and J lost 4 bases. The CDR3 extends over 14 amino acids. Germline CDR1 is MNHNY and CDR2 is SVGAGI (reference sequence). CDR3 residues: CASRGRDSTGELFF. The CDR3 DNA reads as TGTGCCAGCAGGGGCCGGGACAGCACCGGGGAGCTGTTTTTT.

CDR3 loop: CASSRLRGHEQFF. The CDR3 bases are TGTGCCAGCAGCAGACTCAGGGGGCATGAGCAGTTCTTC. J is TRBJ2-1 and V is TRBV6-5; TRBD1 matches at 8 bases. The V gene's germline CDR1 is MNHEY and CDR2 SVGAGI. The CDR3 runs to 13 residues. With 6 bases clipped from V and 8 bases from J, the junction kept 6 bases outside the gene matches.

The V call is TRBV30, the J call TRBJ2-2, with 8 bases that match TRBD2. Unmatched junction bases numbered 8, after V lost 6 bases and J lost 2 bases. Germline V lookup: CDR1 GTSNPN, CDR2 SVGIG (reference sequence). This CDR3 comprises 15 residues. DNA of the CDR3: TGTGCCTGTCCCCCGGGGGGGCTAAACACCGGGGAGCTGTTTTTT. Translated, it gives CACPPGGLNTGELFF.